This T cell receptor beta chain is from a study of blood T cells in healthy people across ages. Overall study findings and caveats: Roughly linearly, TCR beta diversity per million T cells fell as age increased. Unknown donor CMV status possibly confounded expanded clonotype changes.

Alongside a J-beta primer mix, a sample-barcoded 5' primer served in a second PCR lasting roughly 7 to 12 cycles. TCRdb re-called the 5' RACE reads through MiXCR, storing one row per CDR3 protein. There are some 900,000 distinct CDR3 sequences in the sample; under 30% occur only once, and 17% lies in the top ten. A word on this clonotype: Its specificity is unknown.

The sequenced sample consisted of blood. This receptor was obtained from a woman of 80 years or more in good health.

CDR3 amino acids: CATSDSASYYGYTF. CDR3 bases: TGTGCCACCAGTGATTCGGCCAGCTACTATGGCTACACCTTC. The rearrangement uses TRBV24-1 and TRBJ1-2; no definite D call. The CDR3 runs to 14 residues. CDR1 and CDR2 from the germline V gene are KGHDR and SFDVKD. Trimming cost V 2 bases and J 3 bases, with 9 bases left between them.